Presented here are 30 T cell receptor beta chains from one specimen sequenced in a study of blood T cell repertoires in COVID-19. The assay was immunoSEQ multiplex PCR, and TCRdb's table has in-frame clones only and misses some. The data hold approximately 140,000 clones, with about four fifths observed a single time. Sequenced input: peripheral blood. The origin of the receptors is a man aged 40-49 years with active or convalescent COVID-19.

J is TRBJ2-3 and V is TRBV19; 9 positions agree with TRBD2. The germline V gene encodes CDR1 LNHDA and CDR2 SQIVND (reference sequence). The CDR3 consists of 16 residues. Trimming removed 3 bases from V and 5 bases from J; junction bases left unmatched: 9. The CDR3: CASSMRRGGQGDTQYF. CDR3 nucleotides: TGTGCCAGTAGTATGAGGCGGGGGGGCCAAGGAGATACGCAGTATTTT.

CDR3 region: CASSPPGFSNQPQHF. The CDR3 region has the DNA TGTGCCAGCTCACCTCCGGGATTTAGCAATCAGCCCCAGCATTTT. The chain joins TRBV18 to TRBJ1-5; D gene ambiguous. From germline, CDR1 is KGHSH and CDR2 LQKENI. V shed 3 bases and J shed 0 bases, with 9 bases lying between them. The CDR3 covers 15 residues. Filled out from reference TRBV18 and TRBJ1-5, the complete variable domain reads NAGVMQNPRHLVRRRGQEARLRCSPMKGHSHVYWYRQLPEEGLKFMVYLQKENIIDESGMPKERFSAEFPKEGPSILRIQQVVRGDSAAYFCASSPPGFSNQPQHFGDGTRLSIL.

The V and J genes are TRBV4-3 and TRBJ2-6; D gene unclear. The CDR3 runs 15 residues. CDR1 LGHNA and CDR2 YSLEER come from the germline V gene. V dropped 0 bases and J dropped 2 bases, with 5 bases sitting between them. CDR3 bases: TGCGCCAGCAGCCAAGATTGGCCTGGGGCCAACGTCCTGACTTTC. It is translated as CASSQDWPGANVLTF.

The V and J genes are TRBV30 and TRBJ2-3; the D gene is possibly TRBD1 (5 bases). This CDR3 comprises 14 residues. CDR1 is GTSNPN, CDR2 SVGIG, per germline (reference sequence). The V and J ends lost 3 bases and 1 base respectively, with 11 bases between them. The CDR3 protein is CAWRKGPRTDTQYF. The CDR3 nucleotides read TGTGCCTGGAGAAAGGGGCCGCGCACAGATACGCAGTATTTT.

This chain joins TRBV27 and TRBJ1-1; 7 bases agree with TRBD1. CDR1 is MNHEY and CDR2 is SMNVEV in the germline V gene (reference sequence). Germline trimming cut 4 bases from V and 4 bases from J; bases unmatched to any gene: 6. This CDR3 comprises 14 residues. The CDR3 spells CASSSDRTSTEAFF. CDR3 coding DNA: TGTGCCAGCAGTTCGGACAGGACCTCCACTGAAGCTTTCTTT.

The chain links TRBV6-5 to TRBJ2-5; 10 bases align to TRBD2. CDR3 length: 15 amino acids. V lost 4 bases to trimming and J lost 4 bases; unmatched junction nucleotides: 6. Germline-derived CDR1 and CDR2 are MNHEY and SVGAGI. The CDR3 DNA follows: TGTGCCAGCAGTTTAGCAGCGGGGGGGGGAGAGACCCAGTACTTC. Residues: CASSLAAGGGETQYF.

This clone ranks as medium-sized. V is TRBV19 and J is TRBJ1-5; a possible D gene is TRBD1 (5 bases). CDR1 and CDR2 (germline): LNHDA, SQIVND (reference sequence). CDR3 size: 15 residues. V was pared by 6 bases and J by 7 bases, with 19 bases between. The CDR3 sequence: CASRDHLGGGQPQHF. In DNA form, the CDR3 reads TGTGCCAGTAGAGACCACCTCGGGGGTGGGCAGCCCCAGCATTTT.

This clone has a handful of counts. The chain recombines TRBV5-1 with TRBJ2-5, with no clear D. The V gene's germline CDR1 is SGHRS and CDR2 YFSETQ. Trimming took off 4 bases at V and 4 bases at J, with 11 bases between the two ends. CDR3 length equals 13 residues. The CDR3 loop is CASSGRQRETQYF. Here the CDR3 DNA reads TGCGCCAGCAGCGGTAGGCAGCGAGAGACCCAGTACTTC.

The rearrangement links TRBV3-1 (or the pseudogene TRBV3-2) to TRBJ2-7, with unresolved D. The V gene lost 1 base and the J gene lost 6 bases, with 10 bases spanning the gap. Germline CDR1 LGHDT, CDR2 YNNKEL (reference sequence). There are 13 residues in the CDR3. The CDR3 is CASSQGAHLEQYF. DNA of the CDR3: TGTGCCAGCAGCCAAGGGGCCCACCTCGAGCAGTACTTC.

The CDR3 sequence is CASSQDPDSLYGYTF. In nucleotides, the CDR3 is TGCGCCAGCAGCCAAGATCCGGACAGCCTCTATGGCTACACCTTC. The genes are TRBV4-3 and TRBJ1-2; D might be TRBD1 (6 bases). Per the germline V gene, CDR1 is LGHNA and CDR2 is YSLEER. V was shortened by 0 bases and J by 4 bases, with 12 bases between the two germline ends. The CDR3 sequence is 15 residues long.

The CDR3 region has the DNA TGTGCCAGCAGCCGGACTGGGAAAAACCAGCAGTTCTTC. This encodes CASSRTGKNQQFF. The rearrangement joins TRBV14 to TRBJ2-1; D possibly corresponds to TRBD2 (5 bases). V was shortened by 4 bases and J by 11 bases, with 15 bases between the two germline ends. The length of the CDR3 is 13 residues. Looked up from germline, CDR1 is SGHDN and CDR2 is FVKESK.

The chain is built from TRBV3-1 (or the pseudogene TRBV3-2) and TRBJ1-1, with TRBD1 as a possible D gene (5 bases). The CDR3 length is 13 residues. Trimming cost V 4 bases and J 5 bases, with 11 bases left between them. From germline, CDR1 is LGHDT and CDR2 YNNKEL (reference sequence). CDR3 residues: CASSRWGGTEAFF. The CDR3 DNA sequence: TGTGCCAGCAGCCGATGGGGGGGGACTGAAGCTTTCTTT.

CDR3 region: CASSPVHRCTDTQYF. DNA for the CDR3: TGTGCCAGCAGCCCTGTCCACAGGTGCACAGATACGCAGTATTTT. The chain recombines TRBV3-1 (or the pseudogene TRBV3-2) with TRBJ2-3; maybe TRBD1 (5 bases). Trimming shortened V by 4 bases and J by 1 base, and 12 bases separated the two germline ends. CDR1 LGHDT and CDR2 YNNKEL come from the germline V gene (reference sequence). CDR3 length: 15 amino acids.

V is TRBV10-3 and J is TRBJ1-5; 8 positions agree with TRBD1. J was trimmed by 4 bases and V by 2 bases; bases with no gene match: 4. CDR1 and CDR2 from the germline V gene are ENHRY and SYGVKD. The length of the CDR3 is 15 residues. The CDR3 sequence is CAISEGQGSNQPQHF. The DNA of the CDR3 is TGTGCCATCAGTGAGGGACAGGGTTCTAATCAGCCCCAGCATTTT.

V gene TRBV10-3 combines with J gene TRBJ1-1; 8 bases are a match to TRBD1. This CDR3 spans 13 amino acids. Germline assignment: CDR1 ENHRY and CDR2 SYGVKD. Trimming took 9 bases from V and 1 from J; bases not matched to a gene: 4. CDR3 sequence: CAIRTGKNTEAFF. Written as DNA, the CDR3 is TGTGCCATACGGACAGGGAAGAACACTGAAGCTTTCTTT.

V is TRBV14 and J is TRBJ2-7; no definite D call. V was shortened by 1 base and J by 6 bases, with 13 bases between the two germline ends. The CDR3 length is 14 residues. Germline-derived CDR1 and CDR2 are SGHDN and FVKESK. DNA of the CDR3: TGTGCCAGCAGCCAAGCCGCCCAGGTCGGCGAGCAGTACTTC. It codes for CASSQAAQVGEQYF.

The CDR3 sequence is CASGRGGPDTGELFF. CDR3 sequence (DNA): TGTGCCAGTGGCCGGGGGGGCCCCGACACCGGGGAGCTGTTTTTT. The chain couples TRBV19 to TRBJ2-2; 8 bases map to TRBD2. The CDR3 sequence is 15 residues long. Per the germline V gene, CDR1 is LNHDA and CDR2 is SQIVND (reference sequence). J lost 3 bases, V lost 8 bases, and 8 bases had no gene match.

The chain joins TRBV10-3 to TRBJ2-7, with 8 bases lining up with TRBD1. This CDR3 region has 16 residues. The J segment lost 3 bases and the V segment lost 6 bases, leaving 13 bases of the junction unmatched. Looked up from germline, CDR1 is ENHRY and CDR2 is SYGVKD. This CDR3 reads CAIRDPWDRLDYEQYF. CDR3 nucleotide sequence: TGTGCCATCAGAGACCCTTGGGACAGGTTAGACTACGAGCAGTACTTC.

This chain joins TRBV5-1 and TRBJ2-7, with D perhaps TRBD1 (6 bases). Germline-derived CDR1 and CDR2 are SGHRS and YFSETQ. This CDR3 is 13 amino acids long. Trimming removed 2 bases from V and 2 bases from J, with 8 bases in between. CDR3 nucleotide sequence: TGCGCCAGCAGCTTAGGGGGAACCTACGAGCAGTACTTC. This translates into CASSLGGTYEQYF.

Only a few counts were recorded for this clone. The chain has TRBV6-5 and TRBJ2-3, with TRBD2 matching over 10 bases. Germline V lookup: CDR1 MNHEY, CDR2 SVGAGI. This CDR3 spans 14 amino acids. Trimming took 6 bases from V and 7 from J; bases not matched to a gene: 7. Here the CDR3 DNA reads TGTGCCAGCAGATTAACTAGCGGGGCAAATACGCAGTATTTT. Translation gives CASRLTSGANTQYF.

The chain has TRBV7-9 and TRBJ1-6, with D hard to call. V gave up 1 base and J gave up 10 bases, with 14 bases separating them. Germline CDR1 reads SEHNR; CDR2 reads FQNEAQ (reference sequence). The CDR3 sequence is 15 residues long. CDR3 sequence: CASSLDAGGKSPLHF. CDR3 nucleotides: TGTGCCAGCAGCTTAGATGCGGGAGGAAAATCACCCCTCCACTTT. Full variable domain (remainder filled in from reference TRBV7-9 and TRBJ1-6): DTGVSQNPRHKITKRGQNVTFRCDPISEHNRLYWYRQTLGQGPEFLTYFQNEAQLEKSRLLSDRFSAERPKGSFSTLEIQRTEQGDSAMYLCASSLDAGGKSPLHFGNGTRLTVT.

The V gene is TRBV9, the J gene TRBJ2-2, with D possibly TRBD1 on 5 matching bases. The CDR3 is made up of 15 amino acids. The germline V gene encodes CDR1 SGDLS and CDR2 YYNGEE. V lost 4 bases to trimming and J lost 4 bases, with 14 bases between them. CDR3 in DNA: TGTGCCAGCAGCACCTCAGGGTCAGTCACCGGGGAGCTGTTTTTT. Amino acid sequence: CASSTSGSVTGELFF.

V usage is TRBV3-1 (or the pseudogene TRBV3-2) and J usage is TRBJ1-3; D call uncertain. The V gene's germline CDR1 is LGHDT and CDR2 YNNKEL (reference sequence). This CDR3 has 14 residues. V dropped 0 bases and J dropped 0 bases, with 3 bases sitting between them. The CDR3 loop is CASSQDFSGNTIYF. The CDR3 coding sequence is TGTGCCAGCAGCCAAGACTTCTCTGGAAACACCATATATTTT.

The J gene is TRBJ1-1, the V gene TRBV7-3, with D unresolved. Trimming took 3 bases from V and 1 from J, leaving 6 bases between them. There are 13 residues in the CDR3. Germline values: CDR1 SGHTA, CDR2 FQGTGA. CDR3 residues: CASSLRRNTEAFF. For the CDR3, the DNA is TGTGCCAGCAGCTTGAGGAGGAACACTGAAGCTTTCTTT.

V gene TRBV6-5 combines with J gene TRBJ2-1; TRBD1 matches at 8 bases. V trimming: 9 bases; J trimming: 4 bases; junction bases outside the gene matches: 8. Germline CDR1 and CDR2: MNHEY and SVGAGI. This CDR3 region has 14 residues. CDR3: CASLDRANYNEQFF. Here the CDR3 DNA reads TGTGCCAGTTTGGACAGGGCAAATTACAATGAGCAGTTCTTC.

This clone was seen a handful of times. The chain joins TRBV5-1 to TRBJ2-7; 7 bases are a match to TRBD1. The CDR3 extends over 14 amino acids. V was pared by 3 bases and J by 2 bases, with 5 bases of the junction left unmatched. CDR1 is SGHRS and CDR2 is YFSETQ in the germline V gene. The CDR3 DNA reads TGCGCCAGCAGCTCCCAGGGGGTGGCCTACGAGCAGTACTTC. Protein sequence: CASSSQGVAYEQYF.

The chain links TRBV15 to TRBJ2-7; D is perhaps TRBD1 (6 bases). This CDR3 has 14 amino acids. V lost 2 bases, J lost 0 bases, and 8 bases lay in between. Germline V gene data show CDR1 as LNHNV and CDR2 as YYDKDF (reference sequence). This CDR3 is CATSRQGTSYEQYF. CDR3 DNA sequence: TGTGCCACCAGCAGACAGGGGACCTCCTACGAGCAGTACTTC.

Only a few counts were recorded for this clone. The chain has TRBV7-3 and TRBJ2-1; the match to TRBD2 covers 12 bases. Germline loops: CDR1 SGHTA, CDR2 FQGTGA. V trimming: 2 bases; J trimming: 8 bases; junction bases outside the gene matches: 4. The CDR3 runs 15 residues. CDR3 DNA sequence: TGTGCCAGCAGCTTATCTCTAGCGGGGGGGCATGAGCAGTTCTTC. Its translation: CASSLSLAGGHEQFF.

Only one count was recorded for this clone. The genes are TRBV5-1 and TRBJ1-2; 12 bases fit TRBD1. The CDR3 runs to 18 residues. Germline lookup yields CDR1 SGHRS and CDR2 YFSETQ. V was clipped by 4 bases and J by 4 bases; unmatched bases: 14. The CDR3 loop reads CASSLSGTGGGESYGYTF. The CDR3 DNA reads as TGCGCCAGCAGCCTGTCCGGGACAGGGGGCGGGGAAAGCTATGGCTACACCTTC.

The chain joins TRBV21-1 to TRBJ2-1; the table's D call, TRBD2, has no DNA check behind it. TRBV21-1 is recorded as a pseudogene. The CDR3 consists of 19 residues. The CDR3 protein is CASTYRVVEGPIRRDEQFF. In nucleotides, the CDR3 is TGTGCCAGCACCTACCGAGTGGTGGAGGGGCCCATCAGGAGGGATGAGCAGTTCTTC.